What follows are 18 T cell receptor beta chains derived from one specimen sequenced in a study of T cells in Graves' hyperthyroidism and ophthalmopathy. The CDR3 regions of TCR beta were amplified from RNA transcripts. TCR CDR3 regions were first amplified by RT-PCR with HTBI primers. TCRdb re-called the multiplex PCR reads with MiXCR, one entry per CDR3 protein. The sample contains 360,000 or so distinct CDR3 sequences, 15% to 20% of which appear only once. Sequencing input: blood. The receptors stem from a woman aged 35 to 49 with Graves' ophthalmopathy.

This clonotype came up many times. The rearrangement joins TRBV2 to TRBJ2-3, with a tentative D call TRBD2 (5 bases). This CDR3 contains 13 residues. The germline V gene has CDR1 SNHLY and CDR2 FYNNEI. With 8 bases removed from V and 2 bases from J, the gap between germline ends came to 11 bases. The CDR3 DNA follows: TGTGCCAGCTCCCAGCGGTACACAGATACGCAGTATTTT. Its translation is CASSQRYTDTQYF.

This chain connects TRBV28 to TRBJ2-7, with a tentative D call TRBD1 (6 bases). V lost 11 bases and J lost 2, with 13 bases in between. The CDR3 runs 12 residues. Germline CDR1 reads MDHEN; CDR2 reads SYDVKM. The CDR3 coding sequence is TGTGCCGCAGGGGTTCAAACCTACGAGCAGTACTTC. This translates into CAAGVQTYEQYF.

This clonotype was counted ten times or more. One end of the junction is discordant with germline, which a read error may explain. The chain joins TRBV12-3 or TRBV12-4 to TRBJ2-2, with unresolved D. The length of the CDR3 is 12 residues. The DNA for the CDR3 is TGTGCCAGCAGCTTAGGAAGCGGGGAGCTGTTTTTT. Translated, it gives CASSLGSGELFF.

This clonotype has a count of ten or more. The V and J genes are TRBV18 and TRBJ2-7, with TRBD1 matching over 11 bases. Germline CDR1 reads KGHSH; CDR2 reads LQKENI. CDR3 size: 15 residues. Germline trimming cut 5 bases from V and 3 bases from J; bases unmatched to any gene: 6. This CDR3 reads CASSWTGTGGYEQYF. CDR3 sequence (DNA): TGTGCCAGCTCATGGACCGGGACAGGGGGCTACGAGCAGTACTTC.

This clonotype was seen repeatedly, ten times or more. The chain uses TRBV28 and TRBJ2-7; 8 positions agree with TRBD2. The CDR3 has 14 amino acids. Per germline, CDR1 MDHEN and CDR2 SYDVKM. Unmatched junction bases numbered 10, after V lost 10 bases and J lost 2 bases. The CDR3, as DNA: TGTGCCACCTCCTCAGGACTAGCTACCTACGAGCAGTACTTC. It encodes CATSSGLATYEQYF.

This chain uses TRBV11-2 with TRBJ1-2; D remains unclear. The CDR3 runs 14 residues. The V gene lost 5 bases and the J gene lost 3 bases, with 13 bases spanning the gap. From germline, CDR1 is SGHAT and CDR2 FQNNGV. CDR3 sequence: CASSPTAAYYGYTF. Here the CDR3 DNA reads TGTGCCAGCAGCCCGACCGCCGCTTACTATGGCTACACCTTC.

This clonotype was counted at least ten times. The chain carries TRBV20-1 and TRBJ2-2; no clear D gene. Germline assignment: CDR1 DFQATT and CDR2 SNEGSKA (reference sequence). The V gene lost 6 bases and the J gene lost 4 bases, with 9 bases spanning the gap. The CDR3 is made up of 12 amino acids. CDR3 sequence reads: CSAGYGTGELFF. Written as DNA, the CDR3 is TGCAGTGCCGGATACGGCACCGGGGAGCTGTTTTTT.

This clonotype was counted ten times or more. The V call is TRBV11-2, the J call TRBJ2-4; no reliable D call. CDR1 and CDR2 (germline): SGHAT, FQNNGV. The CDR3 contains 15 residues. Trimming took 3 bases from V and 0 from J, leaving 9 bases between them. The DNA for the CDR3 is TGTGCCAGCAGCTTTGTCTCCTTAGCCAAAAACATTCAGTACTTC. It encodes CASSFVSLAKNIQYF.

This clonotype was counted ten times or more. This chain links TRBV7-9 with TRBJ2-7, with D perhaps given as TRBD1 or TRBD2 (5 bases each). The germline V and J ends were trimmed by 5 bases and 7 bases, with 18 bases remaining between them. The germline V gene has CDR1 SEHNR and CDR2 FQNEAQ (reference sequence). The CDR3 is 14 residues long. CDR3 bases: TGTGCCAGCAGCCAAACCGGACCTGGGGGTGAGCAGTACTTC. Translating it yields CASSQTGPGGEQYF.

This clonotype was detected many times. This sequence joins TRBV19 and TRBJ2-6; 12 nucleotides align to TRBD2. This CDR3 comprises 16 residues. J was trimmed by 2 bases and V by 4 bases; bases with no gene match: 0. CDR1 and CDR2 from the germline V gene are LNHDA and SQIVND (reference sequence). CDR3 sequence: CASSRLAGAGANVLTF. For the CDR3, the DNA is TGTGCCAGTAGTAGACTAGCGGGAGCTGGGGCCAACGTCCTGACTTTC.

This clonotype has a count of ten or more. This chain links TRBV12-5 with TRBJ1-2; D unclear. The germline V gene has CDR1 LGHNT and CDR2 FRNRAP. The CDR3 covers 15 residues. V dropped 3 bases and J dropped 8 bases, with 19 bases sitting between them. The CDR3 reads CASGFLGRRAEGYTF. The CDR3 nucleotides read TGTGCTAGTGGTTTCCTCGGACGGCGGGCCGAAGGCTACACCTTC.

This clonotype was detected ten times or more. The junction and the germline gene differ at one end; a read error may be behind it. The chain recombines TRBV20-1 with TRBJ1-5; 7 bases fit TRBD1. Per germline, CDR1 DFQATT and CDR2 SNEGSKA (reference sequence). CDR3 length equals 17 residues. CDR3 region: CSARVPDRGQFNRPQHF. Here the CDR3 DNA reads TGCAGTGCTAGAGTTCCTGATAGGGGGCAGTTCAATCGGCCCCAGCATTTT.

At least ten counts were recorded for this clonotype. CDR3: CSVVLGSSYEQYF. Here the CDR3 DNA reads TGCAGCGTTGTTCTCGGCTCCTCCTACGAGCAGTACTTC. The chain carries TRBV29-1 and TRBJ2-7; D is uncertain. CDR3 length equals 13 residues. Germline V lookup: CDR1 SQVTM, CDR2 ANQGSEA. With 4 bases removed from V and 0 bases from J, the gap between germline ends came to 10 bases.

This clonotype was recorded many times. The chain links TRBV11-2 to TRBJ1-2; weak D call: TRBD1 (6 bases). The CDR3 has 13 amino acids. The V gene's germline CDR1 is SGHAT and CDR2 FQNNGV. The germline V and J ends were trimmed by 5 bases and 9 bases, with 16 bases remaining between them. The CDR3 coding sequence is TGTGCCAGCAGCCCAAATTACAGGGTCAGCTACACCTTC. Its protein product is CASSPNYRVSYTF.

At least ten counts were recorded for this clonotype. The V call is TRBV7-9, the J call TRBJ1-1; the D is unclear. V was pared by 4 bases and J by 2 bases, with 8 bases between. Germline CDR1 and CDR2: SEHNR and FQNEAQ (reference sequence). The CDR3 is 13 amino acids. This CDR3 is CASSYRHNTEAFF. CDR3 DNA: TGTGCCAGCAGCTACCGACACAACACTGAAGCTTTCTTT.

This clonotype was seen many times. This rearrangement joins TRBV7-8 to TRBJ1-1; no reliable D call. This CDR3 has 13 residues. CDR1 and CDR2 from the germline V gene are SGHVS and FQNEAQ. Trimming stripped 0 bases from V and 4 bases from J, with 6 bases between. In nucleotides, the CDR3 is TGTGCCAGCAGCTTAGCGGTTGGCACTGAAGCTTTCTTT. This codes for CASSLAVGTEAFF.

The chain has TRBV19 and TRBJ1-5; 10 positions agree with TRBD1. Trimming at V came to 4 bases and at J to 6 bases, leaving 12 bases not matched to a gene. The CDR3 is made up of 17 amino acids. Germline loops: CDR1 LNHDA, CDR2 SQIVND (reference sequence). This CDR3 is CASSKPSGQGYSQPQHF. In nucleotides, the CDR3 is TGTGCCAGTAGTAAACCCTCGGGACAGGGGTATAGTCAGCCCCAGCATTTT.

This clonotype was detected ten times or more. The CDR3 region is CASSPKRLSNTGELFF. In DNA form, the CDR3 reads TGTGCCAGCAGCCCAAAGAGACTATCGAACACCGGGGAGCTGTTTTTT. This chain uses TRBV11-2 with TRBJ2-2; D is possibly TRBD2 (5 bases). The germline V gene encodes CDR1 SGHAT and CDR2 FQNNGV. V was clipped by 5 bases and J by 0 bases, with 13 bases between them. This CDR3 is 16 amino acids long.